A selection of T cell receptor beta chains follows, all from one sample in a study of blood T cell repertoires in COVID-19. Assay: immunoSEQ multiplex PCR; the TCRdb copy retains only in-frame clones and omits some. The sample gives around 130,000 clones, less than 90% of which show up once; less than 9% is in the top ten. Sequenced material: peripheral blood. The receptors derive from a young man with COVID-19, enrolled during active disease. Both conserved end residues are part of each CDR3. D genes are given only for firm matches. The listing skips clone size in some rows; elsewhere it reads once, few, many or a size class.

V	size	J	D	CDR3	DNA
TRBV20-1	-	TRBJ1-1	-	CSASQVMNTEAFF	TGCAGTGCTAGTCAGGTCATGAACACTGAAGCTTTCTTT
TRBV27	-	TRBJ1-2	-	CASRPAPGLGHGYTF	TGTGCCAGCAGACCTGCGCCGGGTTTGGGGCATGGCTACACCTTC
TRBV5-6	once	TRBJ1-4	-	CASSLARGPFNEKLFF	TGTGCCAGCAGCTTGGCCAGGGGTCCCTTTAATGAAAAACTGTTTTTT
TRBV12-3/TRBV12-4	few	TRBJ1-2	-	CASSYGFSGYTF	TGTGCCAGCAGTTACGGGTTTTCTGGCTACACCTTC
TRBV2	-	TRBJ1-2	TRBD1	CASRAGQGIYGYTF	TGTGCCAGCAGGGCGGGACAGGGAATCTATGGCTACACCTTC
TRBV24-1	-	TRBJ2-5	TRBD1	CATSDVQGYETQYF	TGTGCCACCAGTGATGTACAGGGGTATGAGACCCAGTACTTC
TRBV2	once	TRBJ1-4	-	CASSYSTEEKLFF	TGTGCCAGCAGTTACTCGACGGAGGAAAAACTGTTTTTT
TRBV30	-	TRBJ2-1	-	CAWSRGRVDEQFF	TGTGCCTGGAGTAGGGGAAGGGTCGATGAGCAGTTCTTC
TRBV19	-	TRBJ2-4	-	CASSLADIQYF	TGTGCCAGTAGTCTCGCGGACATTCAGTACTTC
TRBV3-1/TRBV3-2	-	TRBJ2-5	-	CASSPGGQETQYF	TGTGCCAGCAGCCCCGGGGGACAAGAGACCCAGTACTTC
TRBV2	-	TRBJ2-3	-	CASSEGPAGTSTDTQYF	TGTGCCAGCAGTGAAGGGCCGGCGGGAACTAGCACAGATACGCAGTATTTT
TRBV29-1	-	TRBJ2-5	-	CSVDPGHQETQYF	TGCAGCGTTGACCCAGGCCACCAAGAGACCCAGTACTTC
TRBV15	-	TRBJ1-5	-	CATSRVAQAYQPQHF	TGTGCCACCAGCAGAGTTGCACAGGCTTATCAGCCCCAGCATTTT
TRBV28	once	TRBJ2-7	TRBD1	CASSPPSGQDISYEQYF	TGTGCCAGCAGTCCACCCTCGGGACAGGACATCTCCTACGAGCAGTACTTC
TRBV27	-	TRBJ1-2	TRBD1	CASSSGQGAYGYTF	TGTGCCAGCAGTTCGGGACAGGGGGCCTATGGCTACACCTTC
TRBV24-1	-	TRBJ2-5	-	CATSATRGSKETQYF	TGTGCCACCAGTGCTACAAGAGGGTCCAAAGAGACCCAGTACTTC
TRBV9	-	TRBJ1-1	-	CASSVEASGGTEAFF	TGTGCCAGCAGCGTAGAGGCGTCGGGGGGCACTGAAGCTTTCTTT
TRBV3-1/TRBV3-2	-	TRBJ2-1	TRBD1	CASSQQGAPQFF	TGTGCCAGCAGCCAACAGGGGGCGCCTCAGTTCTTC
TRBV5-1	-	TRBJ2-6	-	CASSLGDILVSGANVLTF	TGCGCCAGCAGCTTGGGAGACATACTAGTCTCTGGGGCCAACGTCCTGACTTTC
TRBV11-1	-	TRBJ2-5	TRBD1	CASSLQGSGETQYF	TGTGCCAGCAGCCTACAGGGGTCGGGAGAGACCCAGTACTTC
TRBV28	-	TRBJ2-1	TRBD2	CASSPLSPGLAGEGEQFF	TGTGCCAGCAGTCCATTATCCCCGGGACTAGCGGGAGAGGGTGAGCAGTTCTTC
TRBV9	-	TRBJ1-1	TRBD1	CASSVDVNRGTEAFF	TGTGCCAGCAGCGTAGATGTGAACAGGGGCACTGAAGCTTTCTTT
TRBV6-5	-	TRBJ2-7	-	CASSPDSPPYEQYF	TGTGCCAGCAGTCCGGACAGTCCCCCCTACGAGCAGTACTTC
TRBV7-2	-	TRBJ2-7	TRBD2	CASSLYPLGLAGDEQYF	TGTGCCAGCAGCTTATACCCACTCGGGCTAGCGGGAGACGAGCAGTACTTC
TRBV5-4	-	TRBJ2-1	-	CASSLARDSNEQFF	TGTGCCAGCAGCTTGGCCCGCGACTCGAATGAGCAGTTCTTC
TRBV12-3/TRBV12-4	-	TRBJ2-1	-	CASYYSNNEQFF	TGTGCCAGCTATTATAGTAACAATGAGCAGTTCTTC
TRBV7-9	-	TRBJ1-3	-	CASSLAVSSGNTIYF	TGTGCCAGCAGCTTAGCAGTCAGCTCTGGAAACACCATATATTTT
TRBV28	few	TRBJ2-1	-	CASRPSGSYNEQFF	TGTGCCAGCAGGCCCTCGGGCTCCTACAATGAGCAGTTCTTC
TRBV30	-	TRBJ1-3	TRBD1	CAWSIPGQGVNTIYF	TGTGCCTGGAGCATACCGGGGCAGGGGGTAAACACCATATATTTT
TRBV27	-	TRBJ2-7	TRBD2	CASSLSLGGASEQYF	TGTGCCAGCAGTTTATCTTTGGGAGGGGCCAGCGAGCAGTACTTC
TRBV28	-	TRBJ1-1	-	CASSSPAGRGLEAFF	TGTGCCAGCAGTTCCCCAGCGGGCCGAGGACTTGAAGCTTTCTTT
TRBV19	few	TRBJ1-5	-	CASSIGYGQPQHF	TGTGCCAGTAGTATAGGTTACGGTCAGCCCCAGCATTTT
TRBV24-1	few	TRBJ2-2	-	CATSDLRFYGSIGTSPVNTGELFF	TGTGCCACCAGTGATTTGCGTTTTTACGGGTCGATCGGGACATCACCTGTGAACACCGGGGAGCTGTTTTTT
TRBV6-5	-	TRBJ2-1	TRBD2	CASRSLAGERNEQFF	TGTGCCAGCAGATCACTAGCGGGAGAGCGGAATGAGCAGTTCTTC
TRBV3-1/TRBV3-2	once	TRBJ2-7	TRBD2	CASSQGEGGEQYF	TGTGCCAGCAGCCAGGGGGAGGGTGGCGAGCAGTACTTC
TRBV29-1	-	TRBJ2-2	-	CSVELAQDTGELFF	TGCAGCGTTGAACTAGCTCAAGACACCGGGGAGCTGTTTTTT
TRBV6-5	-	TRBJ1-1	-	CATLLQGNTEAFF	TGTGCCACCCTCCTACAGGGGAACACTGAAGCTTTCTTT
TRBV6-1	-	TRBJ1-2	-	CASSEVLGYTF	TGTGCCAGCAGTGAAGTTCTTGGCTACACCTTC
TRBV7-8	-	TRBJ1-3	-	CASSSRGPSGNTIYF	TGTGCCAGCTCTTCTAGAGGCCCCTCTGGAAACACCATATATTTT
TRBV27	-	TRBJ1-5	-	CASSLKADSYQPQHF	TGTGCCAGCAGTTTAAAGGCAGACTCGTATCAGCCCCAGCATTTT
TRBV24-1	-	TRBJ2-5	TRBD1	CATSGGTGIQETQYF	TGTGCCACCAGTGGGGGGACAGGGATTCAAGAGACCCAGTACTTC
TRBV5-4	-	TRBJ1-1	-	CASSFPLNTEAFF	TGTGCCAGCAGCTTCCCATTGAACACTGAAGCTTTCTTT
TRBV6-5	-	TRBJ2-7	TRBD1	CASSYSWQGVLNEQYF	TGTGCCAGCAGTTACTCGTGGCAGGGGGTCCTTAACGAGCAGTACTTC
TRBV5-5	-	TRBJ1-5	-	CASSPRAGIGNQPQHF	TGTGCCAGCAGCCCACGGGCGGGTATCGGCAATCAGCCCCAGCATTTT
TRBV5-5	-	TRBJ2-7	-	CASSLKGDSYDQYF	TGTGCCAGCAGCTTGAAAGGGGACTCCTACGATCAGTACTTC
TRBV2	-	TRBJ1-2	TRBD1	CASSRAGTVSYGYTF	TGTGCCAGCAGCCGAGCCGGGACAGTCTCCTATGGCTACACCTTC
TRBV28	-	TRBJ1-5	-	CASSLTVNQPQHF	TGTGCCAGCAGCCTGACAGTTAATCAGCCCCAGCATTTT
TRBV7-7	once	TRBJ2-1	TRBD2	CASSRDYYNEQFF	TGTGCTAGCAGCCGGGACTACTACAATGAGCAGTTCTTC
TRBV15	-	TRBJ2-5	-	CATSRDTQETQYF	TGTGCCACCAGCAGGGACACCCAAGAGACCCAGTACTTC
TRBV28	-	TRBJ2-7	-	CASRGGSSYEQYF	TGTGCCAGCAGAGGAGGCAGCTCCTACGAGCAGTACTTC
TRBV5-6	-	TRBJ2-7	TRBD1	CASSPGTETYLAYEQYF	TGTGCCAGCAGTCCCGGGACAGAGACCTACTTAGCCTACGAGCAGTACTTC
TRBV27	-	TRBJ1-6	-	CASRRDTRHSPLHF	TGTGCCAGCAGACGGGACACAAGACATTCACCCCTCCACTTT
TRBV5-6	once	TRBJ1-6	TRBD1	CASSTWDRGNSPLHF	TGTGCCAGCAGCACCTGGGACAGGGGAAATTCACCCCTCCACTTT
TRBV28	-	TRBJ1-5	-	CASSLGLRTLGSNQPQHF	TGTGCCAGCAGTTTGGGGCTCAGGACGCTGGGGAGCAATCAGCCCCAGCATTTT